The 5 T cell receptor beta chains below all came from one sample that was sequenced in a study of control samples from healthy donors and cancer patients. TCRdb keeps only in-frame clones here, not all; method: immunoSEQ multiplex PCR. The table includes 95,000 to 130,000 clones, over 90% detected once. The specimen was blood. These receptors came from a man aged 30-40 years in good health.

The chain links TRBV5-1 to TRBJ2-5; a possible D gene is TRBD2 (5 bases). The V end lost 2 bases, the J end lost 3 bases, and 5 bases lay between the germline ends. This CDR3 is built from 12 residues. Germline V lookup: CDR1 SGHRS, CDR2 YFSETQ. In nucleotides, the CDR3 is TGCGCCAGCAGCTTCGGGAAAGAGACCCAGTACTTC. As protein: CASSFGKETQYF.

In nucleotides, the CDR3 is TGTGCCAGCAGTGGACAGGACACTGGCTACACCTTC. Its translation: CASSGQDTGYTF. The gene calls are TRBV5-5 and TRBJ1-2; 7 positions agree with TRBD1. V dropped 5 bases and J dropped 7; count of bases not matched to a gene: 5. The CDR3 is made up of 12 amino acids. Germline V gives CDR1 SGHKS, CDR2 YYEKEE (reference sequence).

J is TRBJ1-1 and V is TRBV18; no clear D. Trimming left V 3 bases short and J 5 bases short, with 16 bases between. The CDR3 has 15 residues. Germline V CDR1 and CDR2: KGHSH, LQKENI. DNA for the CDR3: TGTGCCAGCTCACCGCCCGGAAGGGAGGGAACTGAAGCTTTCTTT. Protein sequence: CASSPPGREGTEAFF.

The chain combines TRBV7-9 with TRBJ2-5, with D perhaps matching TRBD2 (7 bases). Trimming shortened V by 5 bases and J by 4 bases, and 14 bases separated the two germline ends. The germline V gene has CDR1 SEHNR and CDR2 FQNEAQ (reference sequence). The CDR3 extends over 14 amino acids. The CDR3 protein is CASSPEGGRETQYF. The CDR3 DNA is TGTGCCAGCAGCCCGGAGGGGGGGCGAGAGACCCAGTACTTC.

The genes are TRBV5-6 and TRBJ2-5; 15 bases are a match to TRBD2. This CDR3 is built from 17 residues. From germline, CDR1 is SGHDT and CDR2 YYEEEE. Trimming took 2 bases from V and 8 from J; bases not matched to a gene: 10. CDR3: CASSFGPGLAGGLTQYF. CDR3 coding DNA: TGTGCCAGCAGCTTCGGTCCGGGACTAGCGGGGGGCCTTACCCAGTACTTC.